This passage covers 9 T cell receptor beta chains from one sample sequenced in a study of cytomegalovirus exposure and HLA in healthy donors. Some clones are missing from TCRdb's copy, which holds only in-frame ones; the method was immunoSEQ multiplex PCR. The sample lists approximately 150,000 clones, around 90% occurring once. The material sequenced was PBMCs. Receptor source: a man in his late teens or twenties in good health and CMV-seropositive.

The chain is built from TRBV20-1 and TRBJ1-2; D uncertain. The germline CDR1 and CDR2 sequences are DFQATT and SNEGSKA (reference sequence). The CDR3 is made up of 11 amino acids. Trimming stripped 3 bases from V and 6 bases from J, with 8 bases between. CDR3: CSASPGNGYTF. The CDR3 DNA sequence: TGCAGTGCTAGCCCCGGGAATGGCTACACCTTC.

The chain links TRBV7-2 to TRBJ2-2, with D possibly TRBD2 on 6 matching bases. Germline lookup yields CDR1 SGHTA and CDR2 FQGNSA. The CDR3 loop spans 12 amino acids. V was clipped by 7 bases and J by 7 bases, with 10 bases between them. The CDR3 region has the DNA TGTGCCAGCACCTCGGGGGACGGGGAGCTGTTTTTT. Translating gives CASTSGDGELFF.

The chain is built from TRBV19 and TRBJ1-2, with unresolved D. Germline CDR1 is LNHDA and CDR2 is SQIVND (reference sequence). CDR3 length: 13 residues. Trimming pared 2 bases from V and 4 bases from J, leaving 8 bases between. The CDR3 region is CASSIPSPYGYTF. The CDR3 DNA is TGTGCCAGTAGTATACCTTCCCCCTATGGCTACACCTTC.

The CDR3 DNA is TGTGCCAGCAGCCAAGAACTAACCATGGCTAACTATGGCTACACCTTC. Encoded protein: CASSQELTMANYGYTF. The rearrangement joins TRBV4-2 to TRBJ1-2; D uncertain. The V end lost 0 bases, the J end lost 0 bases, and 11 bases lay between the germline ends. There are 16 residues in the CDR3. The germline CDR1 and CDR2 sequences are LGHNA and YNFKEQ.

The rearrangement links TRBV7-2 to TRBJ2-3, with D perhaps TRBD2 (6 bases). The length of the CDR3 is 17 residues. The germline V gene encodes CDR1 SGHTA and CDR2 FQGNSA. Trimming stripped 1 base from V and 1 base from J, with 15 bases between. The CDR3 DNA is TGTGCCAGCAGCTTAGGGAAAGGGCGGGGCCGCACAGATACGCAGTATTTT. Its translation is CASSLGKGRGRTDTQYF.

This rearrangement joins TRBV5-6 to TRBJ2-1; 13 nucleotides line up with TRBD2. The CDR3 loop spans 15 amino acids. The germline CDR1 and CDR2 sequences are SGHDT and YYEEEE. V lost 5 bases and J lost 5; bases outside the gene matches: 4. The CDR3 bases are TGTGCCAGCAGATGGGGGACTAGCGGGAACAATGAGCAGTTCTTC. It encodes CASRWGTSGNNEQFF. The variable domain in full, completed from reference TRBV5-6 and TRBJ2-1, reads DAGVTQSPTHLIKTRGQQVTLRCSPKSGHDTVSWYQQALGQGPQFIFQYYEEEERQRGNFPDRFSGHQFPNYSSELNVNALLLGDSALYLCASRWGTSGNNEQFFGPGTRLTVL.

This chain uses TRBV5-4 with TRBJ2-7; D is ambiguous. In germline, CDR1 is SGHNT, CDR2 YYREEE (reference sequence). The CDR3 runs to 14 residues. V was cut by 0 bases and J by 0 bases, with 7 bases left in between. The CDR3 nucleotides are TGTGCCAGCAGCTTGGAGTCTAGCTCCTACGAGCAGTACTTC. This translates into CASSLESSSYEQYF. Filled out from reference TRBV5-4 and TRBJ2-7, the complete variable domain reads ETGVTQSPTHLIKTRGQQVTLRCSSQSGHNTVSWYQQALGQGPQFIFQYYREEENGRGNFPPRFSGLQFPNYSSELNVNALELDDSALYLCASSLESSSYEQYFGPGTRLTVT.

The chain has TRBV19 and TRBJ2-1; no definite D call. The CDR3 contains 12 residues. In germline, CDR1 is LNHDA, CDR2 SQIVND (reference sequence). V shed 6 bases and J shed 9 bases, with 12 bases lying between them. CDR3 loop: CASSLLNAEQFF. CDR3 in DNA: TGTGCCAGTAGCCTACTAAACGCTGAGCAGTTCTTC.

DNA for the CDR3: TGTGCCAGCAGGCCGGGAGGGGAAAAACTGTTTTTT. This gives the protein CASRPGGEKLFF. The chain links TRBV28 to TRBJ1-4; D uncertain. Trimming removed 6 bases at V and 8 bases at J, with 10 bases between. In germline, CDR1 is MDHEN, CDR2 SYDVKM. CDR3 size: 12 residues.